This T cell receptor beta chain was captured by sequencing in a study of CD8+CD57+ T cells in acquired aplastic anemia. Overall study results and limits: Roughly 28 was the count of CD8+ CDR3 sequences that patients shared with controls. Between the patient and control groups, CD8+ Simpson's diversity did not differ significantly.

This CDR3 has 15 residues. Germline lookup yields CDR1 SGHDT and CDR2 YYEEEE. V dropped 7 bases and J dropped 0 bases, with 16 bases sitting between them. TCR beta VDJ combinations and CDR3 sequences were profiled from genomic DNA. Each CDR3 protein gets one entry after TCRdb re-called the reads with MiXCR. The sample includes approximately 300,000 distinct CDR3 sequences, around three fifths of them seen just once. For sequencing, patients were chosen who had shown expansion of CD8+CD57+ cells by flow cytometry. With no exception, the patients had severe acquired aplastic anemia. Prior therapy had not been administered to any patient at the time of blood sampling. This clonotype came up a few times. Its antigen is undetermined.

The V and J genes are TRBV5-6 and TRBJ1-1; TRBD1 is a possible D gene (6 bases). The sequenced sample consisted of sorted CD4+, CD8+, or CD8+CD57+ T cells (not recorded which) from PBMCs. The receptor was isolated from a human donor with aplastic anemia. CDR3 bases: TGTGCCAGCGGGGGCCAGGGCGATATGAACACTGAAGCTTTCTTT. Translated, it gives CASGGQGDMNTEAFF.